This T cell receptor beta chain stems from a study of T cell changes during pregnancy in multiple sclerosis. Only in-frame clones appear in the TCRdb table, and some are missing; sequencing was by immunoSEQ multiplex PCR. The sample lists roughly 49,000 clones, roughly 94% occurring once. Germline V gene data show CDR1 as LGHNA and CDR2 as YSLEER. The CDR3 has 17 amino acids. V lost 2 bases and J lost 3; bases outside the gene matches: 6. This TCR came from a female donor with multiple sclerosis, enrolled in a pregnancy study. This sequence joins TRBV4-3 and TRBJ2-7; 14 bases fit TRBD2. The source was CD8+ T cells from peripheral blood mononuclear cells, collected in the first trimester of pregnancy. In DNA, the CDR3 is TGCGCCAGCAGCCAAAAGGGACTAGCGGGGGCCGGCTACGAGCAGTACTTC. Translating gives CASSQKGLAGAGYEQYF.